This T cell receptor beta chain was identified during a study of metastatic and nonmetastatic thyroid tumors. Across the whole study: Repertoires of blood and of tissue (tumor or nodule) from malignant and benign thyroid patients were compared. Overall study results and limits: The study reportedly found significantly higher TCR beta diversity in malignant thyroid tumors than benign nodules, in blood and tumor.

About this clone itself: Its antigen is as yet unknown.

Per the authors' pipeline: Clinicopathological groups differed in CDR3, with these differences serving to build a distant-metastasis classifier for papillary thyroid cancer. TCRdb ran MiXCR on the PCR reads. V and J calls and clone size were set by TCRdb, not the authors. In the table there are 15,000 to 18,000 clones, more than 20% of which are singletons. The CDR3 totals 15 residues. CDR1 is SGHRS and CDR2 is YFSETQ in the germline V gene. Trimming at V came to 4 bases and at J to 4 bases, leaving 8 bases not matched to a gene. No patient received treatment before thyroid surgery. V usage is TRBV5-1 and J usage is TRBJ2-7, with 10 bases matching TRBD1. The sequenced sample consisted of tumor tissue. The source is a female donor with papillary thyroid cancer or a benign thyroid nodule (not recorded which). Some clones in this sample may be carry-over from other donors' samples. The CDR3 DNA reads TGCGCCAGCAGCGAGACAGGGGGCGAGCAGTACGAGCAGTACTTC. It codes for CASSETGGEQYEQYF.